This entry is about one T cell receptor (beta chain). Its antigen is as yet unknown. The sample is drawn from a study of cytomegalovirus exposure and HLA in healthy donors. Study-wide points: The investigators catalogued 150 to 200 TCR beta chains as cytomegalovirus-associated. A few CMV-associated chains were confirmed in vitro to be specific for CMV antigens. In the roughly 130 validation repertoires, a later analysis found that first-cohort TCR clusters tended to co-occur.

The assay was immunoSEQ multiplex PCR, and TCRdb's table has in-frame clones only and misses some. The profile shows roughly 150,000 clones, approximately 89% of them singletons. Germline CDR1 is PRHDT and CDR2 is FYEKMQ (reference sequence). The V end was cut by 5 bases, the J end by 4 bases, with 8 bases between. The CDR3 totals 13 residues. The origin of this receptor is a man between 18 and 29 years old in good health and CMV-seronegative. The rearrangement uses TRBV13 and TRBJ1-4, with unresolved D. Sequenced sample: PBMCs. The DNA for the CDR3 is TGTGCCAGCAGCCCGCGGGGTAATGAAAAACTGTTTTTT. Amino acids: CASSPRGNEKLFF.